This record looks at one TCR beta chain sequence and its context. Its antigen remains unidentified. Two nested PCRs, run for roughly 15 and 9 cycles, were applied to TCRalpha and TCRbeta cDNA. TCRdb reanalyzed the 5' RACE reads, giving one entry per CDR3 protein sequence and no DNA. This listing includes around 450,000 distinct CDR3 sequences. This sample is drawn from a study of monozygotic twins with inflammatory bowel disease. Study-level results: Clonotypes shared with others were fewer in IBD patients than in healthy twins, especially with disease activity.

In germline, CDR1 is KGHSH, CDR2 LQKENI. CDR3 size: 16 residues. The sequenced material came from blood. This receptor was obtained from a human donor with ulcerative colitis or Crohn's disease, or a healthy co-twin of an affected twin (not recorded which). The J gene is TRBJ1-5, the V gene TRBV18; TCRdb's D call, TRBD1, is unchecked because there is no DNA. CDR3 sequence: CASSARDGRNNQPQHF.